This T cell receptor beta chain is drawn from a study of T cell clones after liver transplantation. About the research overall: TCRbeta sequencing after a pre-transplant mixed lymphocyte reaction identified graft-donor-reactive clones, later tracked in post-transplant blood.

Germline CDR1 SGHNT, CDR2 YYREEE (reference sequence). V lost 4 bases to trimming and J lost 3 bases, with 10 bases between them. The CDR3 has 13 residues. Sorting of unstimulated PBMCs yielded separate CD3+CD4+ and CD3+CD8+ fractions. Study findings and constraints: Conclusions were preliminary, with small, heterogeneous patient groups. Low donor cell numbers restricted donor-reactive repertoire measurement in two subjects.

Points on this clone: What it binds is unknown.

Assay used: immunoSEQ multiplex PCR; TCRdb lists only in-frame clones, some missing. The sample yields tens of thousands of clones, more than 90% seen once. The TCR originated in a human donor who received a liver transplant. The chain has TRBV5-4 and TRBJ2-5, with D perhaps matching TRBD1 (5 bases). The sample in question was CD4+ T cells from blood, obtained before liver transplant. This CDR3 reads CASSPGPEETQYF. Written as DNA, the CDR3 is TGTGCCAGCAGCCCAGGGCCGGAAGAGACCCAGTACTTC.